This T cell receptor (beta chain) was identified during a study of cytomegalovirus exposure and HLA in healthy donors (dated by TCRdb to between 2016 and 2019). Some background on the complete study: An earlier analysis of a few hundred of the donors reported approximately 300 Gb of sequence data and around 110 million unique TCR beta sequences obtained from approximately 180 million T cells. About 300 gigabases of sequencing data and around 80 million unique TCR sequences made up an early release that covered several hundred HLA-typed donors. About five DR-DQ haplotypes were treated as single units for association and clustering because of strong linkage in the cohort. Among the roughly 370 genotyped donors, approximately 77% belonged to the genetic ancestry cluster associated with self-reported Caucasian donors. A later analysis re-analyzed previously published TCR beta repertoires from approximately 670 donors and added high-resolution HLA genotyping to study TCR occurrence patterns. Donor age, sex, ethnicity and CMV serostatus were compiled together with the repertoire data. The later analysis used no new phenotypic data to find candidate immune exposures, relying instead on TCR beta sequences and their occurrence across donors. To decide whether each TCR beta V gene segment behaved as functional or pseudogenic, an earlier analysis of nearly 600 of the donors relied on high-throughput TCR beta sequencing. Among around 400 genotyped donors of the cohort, an average of around 240,000 unique TCR beta nucleotide sequences were sequenced per donor, 15% to 20% of them non-productive. A separate validation cohort of over 95 different subjects was used in addition to the roughly 670-subject first cohort. All discovery cohort repertoires had been generated on a single sequencing platform. The study aimed to test whether signatures of past pathogen exposure could be identified by cataloging public T cell receptors. Typing coverage varied by locus: roughly 629-640 donors for A, B, C, DRB1 and DQB1; approximately 520 for DQA1; approximately 610 for DPA1; more than 450 for DPB1. A later genetic analysis took genome-wide SNP genotypes for 398 of the 666 donors and used that subset as a discovery cohort. The T cell repertoires of 670 or so subjects were profiled by immunosequencing and related to cytomegalovirus serostatus. HLA typing covered class I and class II loci at four-digit resolution. To predict cytomegalovirus infection status, the study combined high-throughput TCR immunosequencing, statistical association of individual TCRs with disease status, and machine learning. Paper-wide results and their limitations: Immune exposure information for the cohort was limited to CMV serostatus. A further reported finding was that TCR beta sequences accurately predicted the HLA-A and HLA-B alleles for most subjects in the first cohort. At a false discovery rate of 0.05, a later analysis linked 16,951 TCR beta sequences to specific HLA alleles. According to a later analysis, TCR association rates differed among HLA loci, with DRB1 alleles showing the most associated TCRs and HLA-C alleles showing the fewest. Roughly uniform sequencing depth across donors was assumed in presence/absence analyses, although this assumption may not hold. An earlier analysis of approximately 570 of the donors showed that most TCR beta V segments appeared in productive rearrangements either about 87% or about 30% of the time, which broadly matched IMGT annotations. In a later analysis, HLA-associated TCR beta chains were found to be more clonally expanded and to have lower generation probabilities than equally common non-associated chains. The authors suggested that the approach could potentially be extended to other disease states and immunological phenotypes. V-gene and J-gene trimming of TCR beta chains was associated with a missense DCLRE1C variant in a later genetic analysis, and the association was replicated in an independent cohort. In both the original and validation cohorts, the classifier was reported to diagnose cytomegalovirus status with high specificity and sensitivity. HLA typing was unavailable for some donors at each locus, so association tests used only the typed subset. While some public TCRs were present in many individuals, most TCR sequences turned up only very rarely across donors. In a later genetic analysis, fewer N-insertions in productive TCRs were reported among donors in an Asian-associated ancestry cluster than the approximately 710-donor mean. Only TCR beta chains were sequenced in this cohort, and the absence of alpha or paired-chain data limited detectable features. A total of 150 to 200 TCR beta chains were listed by the study as associated with cytomegalovirus. According to a later analysis, parvovirus B19, influenza, CMV and Epstein-Barr virus appeared linked to several top co-occurrence clusters. Strong co-occurrence of HLA alleles, especially DR and DQ, made assigning TCR associations to individual alleles difficult. Three of the identified cytomegalovirus-associated TCR beta chains were confirmed in vitro to be specific for cytomegalovirus antigens. In a later analysis, most CMV-associated TCR beta chains were found to appear HLA-restricted, with HLA associations seemingly driven largely by CMV exposure. Because the 87-base-pair reads could not distinguish some IMGT-functional V segments, including TRBV6-2 and TRBV6-3, those segments were excluded. Because counts were too low, about 18 rarely observed V segments, including chromosome 9 orphons, were excluded from the earlier analysis of around 590 of the donors. A cluster of highly shared sequence variants was judged likely to represent a technical artifact of the sequencing pipeline. Correlated functional status among segregating V segments might be attributable to linkage disequilibrium, but an unknown experimental factor could not be ruled out.

Turning to this clone: Its antigen remains unidentified. Per-base qualities were not stored, and no clone one base away is much larger.

The CDR3 numbers 17 residues from cysteine through phenylalanine. Only the CDR3 DNA is retained, 51 bases long and in frame from the first base. The germline V and J ends show losses of 4 bases and 5 bases respectively, and no gene match explains 14 bases of the junction. The germline V gene (reference sequence) provides CDR1 SEHNR and CDR2 FQNEAQ. Libraries were made using the immunoSEQ multiplex PCR assay. For the multiplex PCR, a mixture combining 60 forward primers for TCR Vbeta segments and 13 reverse primers for TCR Jbeta segments was used. The CDR3 region of rearranged TCR beta genes was amplified from genomic DNA with a multiplex PCR assay. The Illumina HiSeq System was used to sequence the amplified TCR beta libraries as 87-base-pair reads. As for the original processing: Across the 670 or so repertoires, a later analysis counted some 81 million unique TCR beta chains, around 10 million of which were shared by at least two donors. Raw reads were error-corrected and collapsed into unique sequences with a nearest-neighbor algorithm that merged closely related sequences to remove PCR and sequencing errors. CDR3 sequences were aligned to IMGT reference sequences to assign V, D and J gene segments. For a sequence to be retained, at least a six-nucleotide match to both a V gene segment and a J gene segment was required. A rearrangement was called productive if the CDR3 had no stop codons and remained in frame with V and J, and every other rearrangement was called non-productive. Following IMGT convention, CDR3 was defined as the stretch from the second conserved V-encoded cysteine up to the conserved J-encoded phenylalanine. The earlier analysis of some 600 of the donors excluded sequences that lacked an unambiguous match to a single V gene segment. An earlier analysis of almost 600 of the donors classified V segments as functional when productive rearrangements were above 56.7% and as segregating when the standard deviation between donors was above 5%. A statistical classification framework was built to diagnose cytomegalovirus status from the catalog of TCR beta chain sequences. In a later analysis, TCR nucleotide sequences were compared against IMGT/GENE-DB human TR gene sequences so that V and J genes could be assigned. A later analysis assigned CDR3 sequences and most-parsimonious VDJ recombination scenarios with the TCRdist pipeline. A later analysis defined each TCR beta chain by its CDR3 amino acid sequence plus V-gene family, and excluded reads lacking a unique V-gene family. A later analysis removed 592 highly shared, low-generation-probability nucleotide sequences to deal with suspected cross-contamination and a sequencing artifact. For each public chain, a later analysis derived a clonal expansion index from normalized ranks of inferred template counts within each repertoire. Generation probabilities in a later analysis came from a VDJ recombination model fitted to out-of-frame rearrangements, and those results were checked against IGoR. In a later analysis, TCR-TCR, TCR-HLA and TCR-CMV co-occurrence was scored with hypergeometric tests, and a repertoire-size bias correction was applied to TCR pairs. A later analysis estimated false discovery rates by permuting HLA or CMV assignments 20 times. In a later analysis, co-occurring TCRs were grouped using DBSCAN, with TCRdist sequence similarity added in when clustering inside HLA-allele-positive subsets. Co-occurrence clustering excluded repertoires with fewer than 30,000 or more than 120,000 public chains, plus five with anomalous nucleotide sharing. TCRdb took over this immuneACCESS table, retaining in-frame rearrangements with V and J assigned. Such tables are incomplete; in checked studies, under half of the missing clones stem from an unresolved V gene, and the remainder is unexplained. The V and J calls and the clone size are those of that table, but D and trimming were determined from the DNA. The table for this sample lists roughly 100,000 clones; about four fifths of them were counted only once. The ten top clones hold 3% to 4% of the sample.

The cohort consisted of more than 650 healthy bone marrow donors. At the time of sampling, every cohort member was nominally healthy, though immune exposures that went unrecorded were likely present. The donor tested CMV seropositive, placing the donor among the 290 or so seropositive members of the cohort. A peripheral blood sample was provided by each donor, and peripheral blood mononuclear cells were used for TCR beta sequencing. The Qiagen DNeasy Blood Extraction Kit was used to extract genomic DNA from the blood cell samples. The chain employs TRBV7-9 and TRBJ2-1; 7 central nucleotides agree with TRBD1. Material for sequencing was PBMCs. The sequence was collected from a male donor in good health and CMV-seropositive. The CDR3 protein is CASSSPLDRAVDNEQFF. The nucleotide sequence is TGTGCCAGCAGCTCGCCCCTTGACAGGGCTGTAGACAATGAGCAGTTCTTC. Full variable domain (CDR3 extended with the reference TRBV7-9 and TRBJ2-1 proteins): DTGVSQNPRHKITKRGQNVTFRCDPISEHNRLYWYRQTLGQGPEFLTYFQNEAQLEKSRLLSDRFSAERPKGSFSTLEIQRTEQGDSAMYLCASSSPLDRAVDNEQFFGPGTRLTVL.